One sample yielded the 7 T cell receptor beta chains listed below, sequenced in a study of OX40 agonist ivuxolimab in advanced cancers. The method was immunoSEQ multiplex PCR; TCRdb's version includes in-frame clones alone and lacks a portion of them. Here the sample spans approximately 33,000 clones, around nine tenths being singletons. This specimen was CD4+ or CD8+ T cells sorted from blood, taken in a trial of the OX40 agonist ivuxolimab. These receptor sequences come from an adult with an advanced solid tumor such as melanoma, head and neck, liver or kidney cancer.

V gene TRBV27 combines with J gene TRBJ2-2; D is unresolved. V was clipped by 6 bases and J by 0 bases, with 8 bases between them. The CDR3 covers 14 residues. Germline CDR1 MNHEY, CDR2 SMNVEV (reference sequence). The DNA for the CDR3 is TGTGCCAGCAGCTTTACAACGAACACCGGGGAGCTGTTTTTT. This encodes CASSFTTNTGELFF.

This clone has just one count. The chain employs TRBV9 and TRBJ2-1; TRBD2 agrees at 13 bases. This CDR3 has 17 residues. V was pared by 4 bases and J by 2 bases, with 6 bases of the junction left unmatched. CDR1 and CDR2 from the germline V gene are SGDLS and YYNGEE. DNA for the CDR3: TGTGCCAGCAGCTCCGGGACTAGCGGGGCCGCCTACAATGAGCAGTTCTTC. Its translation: CASSSGTSGAAYNEQFF.

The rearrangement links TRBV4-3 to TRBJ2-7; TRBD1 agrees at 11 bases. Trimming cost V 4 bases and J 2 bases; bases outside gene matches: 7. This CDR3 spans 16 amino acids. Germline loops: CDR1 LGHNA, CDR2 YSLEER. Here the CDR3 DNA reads TGCGCCAGCAGCCTTTCGGGACAGGGGGAAGCCTACGAGCAGTACTTC. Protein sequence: CASSLSGQGEAYEQYF.

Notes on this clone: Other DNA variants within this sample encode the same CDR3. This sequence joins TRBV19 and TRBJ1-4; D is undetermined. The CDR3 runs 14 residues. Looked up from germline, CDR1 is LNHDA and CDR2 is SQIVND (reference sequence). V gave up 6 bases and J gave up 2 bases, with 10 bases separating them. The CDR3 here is CASRSFVTNEKLFF. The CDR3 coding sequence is TGTGCCAGTAGATCGTTCGTGACTAATGAAAAACTGTTTTTT.

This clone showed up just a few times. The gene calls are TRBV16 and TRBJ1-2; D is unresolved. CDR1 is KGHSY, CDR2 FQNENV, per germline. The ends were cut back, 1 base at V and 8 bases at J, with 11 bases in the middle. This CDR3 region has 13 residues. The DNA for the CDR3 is TGTGCCAGCAGCCAATGGCCAGGTCGAGGCTACACCTTC. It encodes CASSQWPGRGYTF.

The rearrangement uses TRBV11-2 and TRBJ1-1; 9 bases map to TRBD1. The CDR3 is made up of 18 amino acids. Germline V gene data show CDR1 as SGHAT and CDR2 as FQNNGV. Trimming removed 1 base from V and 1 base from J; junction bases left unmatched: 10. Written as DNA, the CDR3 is TGTGCCAGCAGCTTAGGGCATGAGACAGGGGGAGAGAACACTGAAGCTTTCTTT. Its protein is CASSLGHETGGENTEAFF.

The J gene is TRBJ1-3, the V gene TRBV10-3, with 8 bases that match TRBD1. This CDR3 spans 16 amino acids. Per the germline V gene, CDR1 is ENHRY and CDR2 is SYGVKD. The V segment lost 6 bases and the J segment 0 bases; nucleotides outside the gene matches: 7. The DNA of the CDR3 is TGTGCCATCAGCGATTGGACAGGGTACTCTGGAAACACCATATATTTT. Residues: CAISDWTGYSGNTIYF.